This T cell receptor (beta chain) appears in the sequencing data of a study of CD8 T cells in ankylosing spondylitis. With V trimmed by 6 bases and J by 0 bases, 7 bases remained unmatched. Looked up from germline, CDR1 is MNHNS and CDR2 is SASEGT. There are 16 residues in the CDR3. TCRdb reprocessed the 5' RACE reads with MiXCR, giving one entry per CDR3 protein. The repertoire holds hundreds of thousands of distinct CDR3 sequences, roughly 24% seen once, with 6.6% in the top ten. This clonotype occurred many times. Its target is not known. Findings and limits, study-wide: According to the report, clones linked to the disease were significantly enriched in matched synovial fluid samples taken from ankylosing spondylitis patients. Within peripheral blood, clones linked to disease were CD8+ and relatively rare.

The rearrangement joins TRBV6-1 to TRBJ2-7; 11 bases map to TRBD1. Sequenced: blood, either unsorted or a sorted T cell fraction (not recorded which). This clonotype originated in a male donor with ankylosing spondylitis or in good health (not recorded which). The CDR3 here is CASSSLGQGASYEQYF. The DNA for the CDR3 is TGTGCCAGCAGCTCCTTAGGACAGGGGGCCTCCTACGAGCAGTACTTC.